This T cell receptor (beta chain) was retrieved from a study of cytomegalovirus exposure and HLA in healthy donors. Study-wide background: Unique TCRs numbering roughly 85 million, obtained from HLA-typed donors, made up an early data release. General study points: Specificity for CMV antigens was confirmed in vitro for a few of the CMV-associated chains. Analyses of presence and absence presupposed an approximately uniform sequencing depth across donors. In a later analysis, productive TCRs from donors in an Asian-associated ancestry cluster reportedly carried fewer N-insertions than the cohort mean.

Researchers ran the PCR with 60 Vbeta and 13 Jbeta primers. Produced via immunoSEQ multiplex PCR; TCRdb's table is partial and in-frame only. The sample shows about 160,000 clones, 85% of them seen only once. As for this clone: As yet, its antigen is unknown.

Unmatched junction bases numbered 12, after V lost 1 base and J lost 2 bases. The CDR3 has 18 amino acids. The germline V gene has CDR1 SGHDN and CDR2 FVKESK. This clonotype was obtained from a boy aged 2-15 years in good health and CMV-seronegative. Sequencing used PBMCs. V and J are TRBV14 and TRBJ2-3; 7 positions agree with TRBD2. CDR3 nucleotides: TGTGCCAGCAGCCAAGCCGACGGGAGGCCCGTTTTCACAGATACGCAGTATTTT. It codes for CASSQADGRPVFTDTQYF.